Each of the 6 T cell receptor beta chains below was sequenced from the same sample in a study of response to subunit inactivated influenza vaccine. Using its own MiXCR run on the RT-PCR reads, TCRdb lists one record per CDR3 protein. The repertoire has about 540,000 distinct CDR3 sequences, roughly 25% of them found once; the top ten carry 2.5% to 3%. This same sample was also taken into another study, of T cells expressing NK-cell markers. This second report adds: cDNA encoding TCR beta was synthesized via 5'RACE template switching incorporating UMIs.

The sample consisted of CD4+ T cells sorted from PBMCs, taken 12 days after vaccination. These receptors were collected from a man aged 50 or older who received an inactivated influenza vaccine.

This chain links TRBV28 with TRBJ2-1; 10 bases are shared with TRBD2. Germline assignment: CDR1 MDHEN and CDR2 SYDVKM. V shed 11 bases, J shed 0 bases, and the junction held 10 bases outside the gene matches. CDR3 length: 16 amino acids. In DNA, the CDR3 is TGTGCCTTAGCTAGCGGGGGTTCCAGCTCCTACAATGAGCAGTTCTTC. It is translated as CALASGGSSSYNEQFF.

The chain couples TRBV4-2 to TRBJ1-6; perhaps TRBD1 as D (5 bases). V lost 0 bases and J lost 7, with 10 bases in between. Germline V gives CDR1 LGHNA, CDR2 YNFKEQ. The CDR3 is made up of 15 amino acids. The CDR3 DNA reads TGTGCCAGCAGCCAAGATGCAGGGCGCAATTCACCCCTCCACTTT. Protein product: CASSQDAGRNSPLHF.

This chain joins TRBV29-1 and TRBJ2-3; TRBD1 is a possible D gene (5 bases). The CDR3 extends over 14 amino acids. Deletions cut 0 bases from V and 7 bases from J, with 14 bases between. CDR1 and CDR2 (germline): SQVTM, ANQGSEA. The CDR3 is CSVEDSRERNTQYF. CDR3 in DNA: TGCAGCGTTGAAGATAGCAGGGAACGAAATACGCAGTATTTT.

Here the CDR3 reads CSARDYLRTSGRTADTQYF. Written as DNA, the CDR3 is TGCAGTGCTAGAGATTACCTTAGGACTAGCGGGAGGACGGCAGATACGCAGTATTTT. The gene calls are TRBV20-1 and TRBJ2-3, with 14 bases aligning to TRBD2. J was trimmed by 4 bases and V by 0 bases; bases with no gene match: 12. The CDR3 length is 19 residues. Germline lookup yields CDR1 DFQATT and CDR2 SNEGSKA (reference sequence).

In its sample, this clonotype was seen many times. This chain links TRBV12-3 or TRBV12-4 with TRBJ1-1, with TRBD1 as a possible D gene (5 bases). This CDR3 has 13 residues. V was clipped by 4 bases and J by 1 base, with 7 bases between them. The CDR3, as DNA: TGTGCCAGCAGTTCCGACAGGAACACTGAAGCTTTCTTT. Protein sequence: CASSSDRNTEAFF.

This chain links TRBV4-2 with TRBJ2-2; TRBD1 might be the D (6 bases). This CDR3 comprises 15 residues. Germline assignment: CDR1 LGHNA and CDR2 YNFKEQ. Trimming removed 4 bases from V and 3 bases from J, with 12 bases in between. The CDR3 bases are TGTGCCAGCAGCCGAGGACAGCCAGACACCGGGGAGCTGTTTTTT. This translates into CASSRGQPDTGELFF.